One TCR beta chain is described in this entry. As yet, its antigen is unknown. This entry belongs to a study of cytomegalovirus exposure and HLA in healthy donors. Overall study results and limits: Available immune exposure information covered CMV serostatus only. Whilst most TCR sequences proved rare, a subset of public TCRs occurred across many donors. Presence/absence analysis assumed near-uniform sequencing depth across donors. Cytomegalovirus association was listed for roughly 160 TCR beta chains.

With 60 Vbeta and 13 Jbeta primers, the PCR was carried out. Repertoires were generated with immunoSEQ multiplex PCR, while TCRdb's copy carries only in-frame clones and drops some. The profile shows 150,000 to 200,000 clones, 70% to 80% of them singletons. Losses at the gene ends were 0 bases for V and 0 bases for J; bases not matched to a gene: 5. Germline V CDR1 and CDR2: LGHNA, YNFKEQ. The CDR3 consists of 17 residues. This TCR derives from a woman aged 25 to 39 in good health and CMV-seropositive. The chain recombines TRBV4-2 with TRBJ2-1; 7 bases match TRBD2. Input material: PBMCs. DNA of the CDR3: TGTGCCAGCAGCCAAGACCGAAGCGGGAACTCCTACAATGAGCAGTTCTTC. Protein: CASSQDRSGNSYNEQFF.